The present T cell receptor (beta chain) was sequenced within a study of T-cell memory formation after mild COVID-19 listed by TCRdb under 2021. With regard to the full study: Most TCR sequence clusters were specific to one of the two donors. In a couple of donors, T-cell clones that expanded and contracted after mild COVID-19 were tracked by sequencing TCRalpha and TCRbeta repertoires over time. The cohort was made up of two young adult volunteers, one female and one male, who were previously healthy. Here is what the overall study found, with its caveats: Some responding clones were detected in pre-infection memory, suggesting pre-existing cross-reactive memory T cells joined the SARS-CoV-2 response. Clones contracting from day 15 to 85 had balanced CD4/CD8 phenotypes, while a second wave expanding from day 15 to 37 was biased towards CD4+. Contracting CD4+ clones appeared mostly in the CM and EM memory subsets, whereas CD8+ clones were enriched in EMRA. Only two mild cases were covered by the study, and larger cohorts that include severe cases with pre-infection samples were considered necessary. Whether the second-wave clones peaking on day 37 were SARS-CoV-2 specific was not confirmed.

Notes on this clonotype: This clone's antigen is unknown. No per-base quality is available; no much larger clone lies one base away.

The CDR3 spans 14 residues, from the cysteine through the phenylalanine. CDR3 DNA only is kept here, 42 bases in frame from base 1. For CDR1 and CDR2, the germline V gene lists SGHRS and YFSETQ. Trimming at the junction amounts to 2 bases on V and 2 bases on J, and the germline ends lie 10 bases apart. The instrument given in TCRdb is Illumina NovaSeq 6000. TCRalpha and TCRbeta cDNA libraries were built by 5'RACE with constant-segment primers, adding sample barcodes and unique molecular identifiers. RNA was extracted from every sample with Trizol reagent. The libraries were amplified in two PCR steps, and the second step added a second sample barcode and Illumina TruSeq adapters. Sequencing of the libraries was done on an Illumina NovaSeq, producing 2 x 150 bp paired-end reads. The authors' pipeline ran thus. The reads were demultiplexed and collapsed into UMI-guided consensus sequences using migec v1.2.7. Using mixcr v2.1.11, UMI consensuses were aligned to TRA and TRB V and J templates and then assembled into clonotypes. Clonotypes were classified as expanded or contracted when called significant by both edgeR and NoisET, with noise models trained on biological replicates. For edgeR calls, the thresholds were a false discovery rate-adjusted p below 0.01 and a log2 fold-change of 1. As an exploratory analysis of dynamics, max-normalized trajectories of the 1000 most abundant clonotypes were examined by PCA with hierarchical clustering. Separately sequenced CD4+ and CD8+ repertoires were used to assign the CD4 or CD8 phenotype of responding clones. The public reads were run again by TCRdb, first through fastp at Q25 and then through MiXCR, and only productive beta chains were kept. Merged by CDR3 protein, the rows form single entries marked with the most common genes and DNA. These V and J calls derive from TCRdb rather than the authors' analysis. Present in this sample are 260,000 or so distinct CDR3 sequences, over 15% of which were seen just once. The ten largest clones add up to under 25% of the sample.

PBMCs were isolated by Ficoll-Paque density gradient centrifugation. Sequencing was carried out using PBMCs or a T cell subset sorted from them (not recorded which). This sequence uses TRBV5-1 and TRBJ2-5; the D gene remains uncertain. The receptor was isolated from a man in his late teens or twenties who had mild COVID-19 (a few samples of this study predate the infection). The sample titles of this study are shuffled in the database, so cell type and time point are left out; the donor was told from shared clones. The CDR3 region reads CASSFETRQETQYF. The nucleotide sequence reads as follows: TGCGCCAGCAGCTTCGAGACAAGGCAAGAGACCCAGTACTTC.